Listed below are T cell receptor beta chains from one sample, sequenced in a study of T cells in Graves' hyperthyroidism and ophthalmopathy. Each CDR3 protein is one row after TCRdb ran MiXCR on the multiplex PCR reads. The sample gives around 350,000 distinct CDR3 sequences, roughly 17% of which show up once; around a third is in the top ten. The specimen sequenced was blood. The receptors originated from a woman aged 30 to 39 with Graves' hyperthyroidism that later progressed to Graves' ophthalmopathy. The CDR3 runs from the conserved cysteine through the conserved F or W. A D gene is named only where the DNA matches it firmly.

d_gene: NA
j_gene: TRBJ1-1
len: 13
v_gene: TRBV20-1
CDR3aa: CSAPGHENTEAFF

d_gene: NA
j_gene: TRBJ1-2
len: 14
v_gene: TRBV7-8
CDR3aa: CASSARTGHYGYTF

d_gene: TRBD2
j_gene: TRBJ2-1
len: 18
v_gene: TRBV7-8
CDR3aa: CASSQTWSGGRLHNEQFF

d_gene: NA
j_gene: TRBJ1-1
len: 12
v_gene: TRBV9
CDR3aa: CASSPQDSEAFF

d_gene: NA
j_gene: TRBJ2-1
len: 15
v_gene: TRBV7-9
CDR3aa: CASSLGGSYYNEQFF

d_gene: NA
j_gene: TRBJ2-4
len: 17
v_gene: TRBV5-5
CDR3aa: CASTEVEDSLAKNIQYF

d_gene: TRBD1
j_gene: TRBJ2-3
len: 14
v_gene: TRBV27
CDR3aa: CATETGESTDTQYF

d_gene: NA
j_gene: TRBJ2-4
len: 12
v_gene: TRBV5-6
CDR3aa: CASSFWGNIQYF

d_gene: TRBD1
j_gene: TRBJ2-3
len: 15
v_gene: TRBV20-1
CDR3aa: CSANSGTGWTDTQYF

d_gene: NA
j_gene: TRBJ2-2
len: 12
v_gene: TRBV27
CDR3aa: CASSPWAGELFF

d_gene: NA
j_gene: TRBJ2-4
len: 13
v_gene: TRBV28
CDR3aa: CASSSSGAGIQYF

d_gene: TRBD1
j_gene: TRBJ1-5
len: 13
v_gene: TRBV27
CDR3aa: CASSRTGSQPQHF

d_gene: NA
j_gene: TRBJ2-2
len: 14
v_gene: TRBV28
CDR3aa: CASRGGSSTGELFF

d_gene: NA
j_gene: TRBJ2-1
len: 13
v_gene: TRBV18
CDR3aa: CASSPVSYNEQFF

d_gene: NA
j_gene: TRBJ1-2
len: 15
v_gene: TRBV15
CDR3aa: CATSPRGGFGYGYTF

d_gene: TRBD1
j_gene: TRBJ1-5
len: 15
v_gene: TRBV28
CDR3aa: CASSPDRGSNQPQHF

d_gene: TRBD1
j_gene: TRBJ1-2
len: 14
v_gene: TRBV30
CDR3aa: CAWTTSGQSYGYTF

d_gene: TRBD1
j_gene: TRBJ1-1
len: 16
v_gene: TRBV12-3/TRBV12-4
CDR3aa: CASSPRVQGVGTEAFF

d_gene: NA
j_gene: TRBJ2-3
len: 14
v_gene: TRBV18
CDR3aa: CASSPQARKDTQYF

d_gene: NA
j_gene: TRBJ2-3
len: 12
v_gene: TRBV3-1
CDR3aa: CASSPESDTQYF

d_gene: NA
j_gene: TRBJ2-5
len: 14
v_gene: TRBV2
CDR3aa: CASSEAHNQETQYF

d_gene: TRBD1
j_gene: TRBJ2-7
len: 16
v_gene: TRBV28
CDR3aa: CASSLPLQGQLYEQYF

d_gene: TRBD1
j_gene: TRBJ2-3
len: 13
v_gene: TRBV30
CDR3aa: CACHRGRTDTQYF

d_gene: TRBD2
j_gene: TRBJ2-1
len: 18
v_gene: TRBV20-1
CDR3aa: CSARDGIAGVKSYNEQFF

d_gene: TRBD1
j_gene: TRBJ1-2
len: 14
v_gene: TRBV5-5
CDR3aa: CASSYGQAVYGYTF

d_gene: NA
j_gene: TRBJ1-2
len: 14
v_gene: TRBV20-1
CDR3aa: CSARDYRADYGYTF

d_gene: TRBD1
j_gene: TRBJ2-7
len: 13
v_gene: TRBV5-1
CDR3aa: CASSQTGAYEQYF

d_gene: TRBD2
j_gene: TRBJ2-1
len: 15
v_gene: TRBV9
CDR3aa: CASNLAGGSYNEQFF

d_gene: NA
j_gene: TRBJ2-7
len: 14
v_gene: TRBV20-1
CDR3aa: CSACPRDLYYEQYF

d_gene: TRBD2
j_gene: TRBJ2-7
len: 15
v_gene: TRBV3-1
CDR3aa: CASSLRTSGSGEQYF

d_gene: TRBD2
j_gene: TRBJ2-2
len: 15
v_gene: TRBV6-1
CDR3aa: CASRLAGGFTGELFF

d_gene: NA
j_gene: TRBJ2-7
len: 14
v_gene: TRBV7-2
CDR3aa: CASSLDQGSYEQYF

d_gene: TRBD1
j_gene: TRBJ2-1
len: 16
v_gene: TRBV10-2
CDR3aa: CASSGLDRGYYNEQFF

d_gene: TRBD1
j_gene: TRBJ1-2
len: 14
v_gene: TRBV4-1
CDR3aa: CASGQGAGRDGYTF

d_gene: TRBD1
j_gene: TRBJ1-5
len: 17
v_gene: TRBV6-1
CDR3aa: CASSYQGGPYSNQPQHF

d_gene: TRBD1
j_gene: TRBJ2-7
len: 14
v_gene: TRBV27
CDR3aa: CASRAPDRENEQYF

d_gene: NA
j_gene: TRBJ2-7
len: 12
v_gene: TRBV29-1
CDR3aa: CSVEGHSYEQYF

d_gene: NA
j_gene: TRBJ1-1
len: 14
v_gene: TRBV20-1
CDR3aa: CSAIAGSMNTEAFF

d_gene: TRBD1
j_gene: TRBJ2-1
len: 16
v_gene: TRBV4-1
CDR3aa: CASSQVSGQGISEQFF

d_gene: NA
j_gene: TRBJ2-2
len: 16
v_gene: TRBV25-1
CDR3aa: CASSDGRGAYTGELFF